This T cell receptor beta chain was sequenced during a study of T-cell reconstitution after alpha-beta-depleted transplantation in children. The CDR3 sequence is 12 residues long. V was pared by 1 base and J by 8 bases, with 11 bases between. Per the germline V gene, CDR1 is DFQATT and CDR2 is SNEGSKA (reference sequence). Ten or more counts support this clonotype. What it binds is not known. The library targeted TCRbeta and was prepared with unique molecular identifiers. TCRdb independently ran MiXCR on the PCR reads; one entry per CDR3 protein. Here the sample spans fewer than 700,000 distinct CDR3 sequences, about 21% being singletons. Findings and limits, study-wide: Expanded graft clones numbering several hundred reportedly gave rise to alpha-beta T cells about two months after transplant. At day 60, the high TCRbeta diversity found in some patients originated from recipient T cells and thymic progenitors that had survived.

This clonotype was sampled from a boy in the first two years of life who had a stem cell transplant for acute myeloid leukemia, so the T cells may come from the graft donor. The chain recombines TRBV20-1 with TRBJ1-2; D not certain. Sequencing used PBMCs, mostly from graft donor cells, obtained 360 days after TCRalphabeta/CD19-depleted stem cell transplant. CDR3 in amino acids: CSARVRASGYTF. The CDR3 region has the DNA TGCAGTGCTAGAGTCCGGGCGTCGGGCTACACCTTC.